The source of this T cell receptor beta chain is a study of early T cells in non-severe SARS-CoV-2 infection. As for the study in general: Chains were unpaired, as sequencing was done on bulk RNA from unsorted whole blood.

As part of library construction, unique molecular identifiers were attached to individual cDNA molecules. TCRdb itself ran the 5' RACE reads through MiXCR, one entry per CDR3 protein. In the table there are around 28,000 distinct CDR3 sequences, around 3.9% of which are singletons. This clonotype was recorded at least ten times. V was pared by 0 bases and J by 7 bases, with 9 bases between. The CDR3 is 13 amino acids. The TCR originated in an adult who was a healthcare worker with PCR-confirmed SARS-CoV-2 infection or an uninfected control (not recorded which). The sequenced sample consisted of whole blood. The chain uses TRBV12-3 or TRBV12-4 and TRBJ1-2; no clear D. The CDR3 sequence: CASSLAAQSGYTF. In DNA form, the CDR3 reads TGTGCCAGCAGTTTAGCAGCCCAGAGTGGCTACACCTTC.